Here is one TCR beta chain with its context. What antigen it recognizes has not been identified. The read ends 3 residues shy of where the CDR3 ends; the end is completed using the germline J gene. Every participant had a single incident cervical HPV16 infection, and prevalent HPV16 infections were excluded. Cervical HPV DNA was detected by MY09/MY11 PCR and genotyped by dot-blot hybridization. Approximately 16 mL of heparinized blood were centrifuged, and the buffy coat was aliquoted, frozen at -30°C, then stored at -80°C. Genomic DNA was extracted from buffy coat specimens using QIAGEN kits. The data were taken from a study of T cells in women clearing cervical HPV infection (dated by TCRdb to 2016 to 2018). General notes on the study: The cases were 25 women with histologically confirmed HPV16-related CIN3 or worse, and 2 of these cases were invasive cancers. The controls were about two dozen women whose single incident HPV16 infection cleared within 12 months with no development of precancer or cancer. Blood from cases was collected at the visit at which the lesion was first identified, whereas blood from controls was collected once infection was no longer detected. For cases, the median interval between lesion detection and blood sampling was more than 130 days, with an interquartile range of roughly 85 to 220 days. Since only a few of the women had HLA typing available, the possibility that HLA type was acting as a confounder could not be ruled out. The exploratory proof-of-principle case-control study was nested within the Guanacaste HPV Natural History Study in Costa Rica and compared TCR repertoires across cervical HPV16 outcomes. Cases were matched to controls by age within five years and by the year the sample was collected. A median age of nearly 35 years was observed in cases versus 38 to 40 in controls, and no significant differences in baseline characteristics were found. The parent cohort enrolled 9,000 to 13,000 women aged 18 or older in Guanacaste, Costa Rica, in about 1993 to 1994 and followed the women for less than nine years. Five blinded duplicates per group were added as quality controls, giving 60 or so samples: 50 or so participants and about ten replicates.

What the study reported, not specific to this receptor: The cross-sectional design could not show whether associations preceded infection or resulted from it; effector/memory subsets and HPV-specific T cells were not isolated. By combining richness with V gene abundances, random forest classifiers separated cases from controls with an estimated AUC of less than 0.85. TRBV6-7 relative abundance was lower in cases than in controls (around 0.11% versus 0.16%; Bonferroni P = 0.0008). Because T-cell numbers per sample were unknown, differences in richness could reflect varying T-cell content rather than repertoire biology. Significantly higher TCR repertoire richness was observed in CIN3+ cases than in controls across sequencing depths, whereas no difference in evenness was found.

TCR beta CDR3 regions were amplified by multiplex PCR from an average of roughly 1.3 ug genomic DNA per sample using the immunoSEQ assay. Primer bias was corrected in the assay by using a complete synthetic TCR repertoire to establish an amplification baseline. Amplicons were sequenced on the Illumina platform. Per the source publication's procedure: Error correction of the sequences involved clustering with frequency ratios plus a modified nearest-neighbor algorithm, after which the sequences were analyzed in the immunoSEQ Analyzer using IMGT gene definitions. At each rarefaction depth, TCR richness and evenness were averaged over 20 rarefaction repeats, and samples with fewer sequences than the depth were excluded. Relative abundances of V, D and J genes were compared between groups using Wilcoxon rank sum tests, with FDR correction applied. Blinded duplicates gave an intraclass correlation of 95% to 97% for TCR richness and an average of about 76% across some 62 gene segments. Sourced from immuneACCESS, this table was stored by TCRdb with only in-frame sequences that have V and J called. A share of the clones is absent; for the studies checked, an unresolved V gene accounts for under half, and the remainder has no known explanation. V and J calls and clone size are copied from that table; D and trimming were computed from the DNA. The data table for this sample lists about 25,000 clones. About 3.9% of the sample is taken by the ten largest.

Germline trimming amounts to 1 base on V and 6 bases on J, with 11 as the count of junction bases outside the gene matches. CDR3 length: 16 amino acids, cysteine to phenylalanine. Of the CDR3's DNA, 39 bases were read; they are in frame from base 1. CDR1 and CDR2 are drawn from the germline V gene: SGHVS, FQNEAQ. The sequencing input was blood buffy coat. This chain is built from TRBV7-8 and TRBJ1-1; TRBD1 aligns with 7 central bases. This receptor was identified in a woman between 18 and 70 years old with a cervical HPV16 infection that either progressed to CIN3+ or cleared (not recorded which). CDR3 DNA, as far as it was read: TGTGCCAGCAGCTTAGTTACAGGGGATTCGTATCCTGAA. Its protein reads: CASSLVTGDSYPE. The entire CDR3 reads CASSLVTGDSYPEAFF.